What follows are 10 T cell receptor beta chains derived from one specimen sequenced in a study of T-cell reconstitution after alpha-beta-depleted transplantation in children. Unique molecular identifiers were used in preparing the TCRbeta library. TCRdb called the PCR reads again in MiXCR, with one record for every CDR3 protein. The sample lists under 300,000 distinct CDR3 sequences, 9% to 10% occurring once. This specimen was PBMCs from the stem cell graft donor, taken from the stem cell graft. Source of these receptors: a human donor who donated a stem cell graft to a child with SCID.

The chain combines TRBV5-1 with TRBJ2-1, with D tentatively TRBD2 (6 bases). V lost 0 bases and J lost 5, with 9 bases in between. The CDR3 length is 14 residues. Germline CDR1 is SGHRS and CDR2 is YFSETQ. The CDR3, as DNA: TGCGCCAGCAGCTTGGACGGAGGGAACAATGAGCAGTTCTTC. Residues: CASSLDGGNNEQFF.

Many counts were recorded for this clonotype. CDR3 nucleotide sequence: TGCGCCAGCAGCTACGGACAGGGAAGGACTGAAGCTTTCTTT. Translating gives CASSYGQGRTEAFF. The genes are TRBV5-1 and TRBJ1-1, with 8 bases lining up with TRBD1. Germline assignment: CDR1 SGHRS and CDR2 YFSETQ. After removal of 3 bases from V and 5 bases from J, the junction contained 6 bases not matched to a gene. The CDR3 has 14 amino acids.

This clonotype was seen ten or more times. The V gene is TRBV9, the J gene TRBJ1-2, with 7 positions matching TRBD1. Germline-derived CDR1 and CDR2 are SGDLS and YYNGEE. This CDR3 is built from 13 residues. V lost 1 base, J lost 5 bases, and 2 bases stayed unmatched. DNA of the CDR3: TGTGCCAGCAGCGTACGACAGGGATATGGCTACACCTTC. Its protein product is CASSVRQGYGYTF.

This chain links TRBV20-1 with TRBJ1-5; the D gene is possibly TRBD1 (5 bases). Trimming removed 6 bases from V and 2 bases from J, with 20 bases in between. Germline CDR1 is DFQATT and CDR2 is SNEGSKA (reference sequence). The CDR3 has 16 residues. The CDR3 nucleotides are TGCAGTGCCTCTCGCGGGACGGAAAATCGCAATCAGCCCCAGCATTTT. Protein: CSASRGTENRNQPQHF.

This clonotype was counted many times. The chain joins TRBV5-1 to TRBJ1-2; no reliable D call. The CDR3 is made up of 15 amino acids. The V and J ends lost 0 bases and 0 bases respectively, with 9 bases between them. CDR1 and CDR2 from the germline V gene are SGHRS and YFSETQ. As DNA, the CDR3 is TGCGCCAGCAGCTTGGTACCAGGTTCTAACTATGGCTACACCTTC. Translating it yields CASSLVPGSNYGYTF.

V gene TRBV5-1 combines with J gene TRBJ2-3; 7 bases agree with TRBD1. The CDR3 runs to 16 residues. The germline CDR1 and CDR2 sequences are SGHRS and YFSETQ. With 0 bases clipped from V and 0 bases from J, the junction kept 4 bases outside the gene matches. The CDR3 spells CASSLGTGSSTDTQYF. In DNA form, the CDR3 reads TGCGCCAGCAGCTTGGGGACAGGCTCTAGCACAGATACGCAGTATTTT.

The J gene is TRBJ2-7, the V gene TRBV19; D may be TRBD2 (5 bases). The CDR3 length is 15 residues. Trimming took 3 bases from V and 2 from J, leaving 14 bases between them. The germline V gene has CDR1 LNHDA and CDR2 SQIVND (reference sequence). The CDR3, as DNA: TGTGCCAGTAGTATGGGAGCCGGGGATGCCTACGAGCAGTACTTC. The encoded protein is CASSMGAGDAYEQYF. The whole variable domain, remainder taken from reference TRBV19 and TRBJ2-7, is DGGITQSPKYLFRKEGQNVTLSCEQNLNHDAMYWYRQDPGQGLRLIYYSQIVNDFQKGDIAEGYSVSREKKESFPLTVTSAQKNPTAFYLCASSMGAGDAYEQYFGPGTRLTVT.

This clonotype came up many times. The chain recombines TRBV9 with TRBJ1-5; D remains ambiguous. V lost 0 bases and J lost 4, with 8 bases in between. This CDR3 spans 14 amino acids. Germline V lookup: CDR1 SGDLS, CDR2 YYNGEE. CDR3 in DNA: TGTGCCAGCAGCGTAGGAGGGCTTAATCAGCCCCAGCATTTT. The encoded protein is CASSVGGLNQPQHF.

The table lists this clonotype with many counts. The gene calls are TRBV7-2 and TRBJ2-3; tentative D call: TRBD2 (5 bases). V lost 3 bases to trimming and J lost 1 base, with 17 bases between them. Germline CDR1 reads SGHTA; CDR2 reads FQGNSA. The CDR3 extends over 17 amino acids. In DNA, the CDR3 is TGTGCCAGCAGCTTCCCCAGGTGGGGAGCCGGCACAGATACGCAGTATTTT. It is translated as CASSFPRWGAGTDTQYF.

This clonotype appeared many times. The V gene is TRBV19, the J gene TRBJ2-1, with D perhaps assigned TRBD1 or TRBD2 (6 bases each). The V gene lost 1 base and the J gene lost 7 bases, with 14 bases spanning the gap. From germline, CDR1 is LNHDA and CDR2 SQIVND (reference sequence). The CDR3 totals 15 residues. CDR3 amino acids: CASSIVTGRRNEQFF. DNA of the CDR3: TGTGCCAGTAGTATAGTTACAGGGAGGCGAAATGAGCAGTTCTTC.